This entry describes one TCR beta chain. Libraries were prepared by immunoSEQ multiplex PCR; TCRdb keeps only in-frame clonotypes and omits some of them. The data contain fewer than 60,000 clones, around 81% of them seen just once; the ten biggest clones take up under 30%. The data stem from a study of blood T cell repertoires in COVID-19. Study at large: Acute-phase and convalescent COVID-19 samples originated in the United States, Italy and Spain.

A Seattle source enrolled patients during active infection and followed them longitudinally. The germline CDR1 and CDR2 sequences are GTSNPN and SVGIG (reference sequence). This CDR3 comprises 14 residues. V was clipped by 0 bases and J by 3 bases, with 9 bases between them. This TCR derives from a woman older than 75 with COVID-19, enrolled during active disease. The chain recombines TRBV30 with TRBJ1-5; no reliable D call. Sequenced: peripheral blood. This chain's CDR3 is CAWSVPRFNQPQHF. DNA for the CDR3: TGTGCCTGGAGTGTACCCAGATTCAATCAGCCCCAGCATTTT.